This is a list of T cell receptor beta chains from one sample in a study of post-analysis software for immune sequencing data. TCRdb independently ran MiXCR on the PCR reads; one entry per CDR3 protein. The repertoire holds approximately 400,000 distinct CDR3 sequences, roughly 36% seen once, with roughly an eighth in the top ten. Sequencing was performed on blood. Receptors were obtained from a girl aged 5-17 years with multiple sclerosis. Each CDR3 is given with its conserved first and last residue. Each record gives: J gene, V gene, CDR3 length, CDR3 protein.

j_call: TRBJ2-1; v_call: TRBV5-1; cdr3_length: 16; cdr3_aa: CASSPRDPRSYNEQFF
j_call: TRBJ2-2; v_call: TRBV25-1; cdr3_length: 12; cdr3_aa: CASGENTGELFF
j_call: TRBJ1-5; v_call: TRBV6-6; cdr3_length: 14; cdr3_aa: CASSQDRGHQPQHF
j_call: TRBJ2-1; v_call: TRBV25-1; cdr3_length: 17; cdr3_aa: CASSDASRVESYNEQFF
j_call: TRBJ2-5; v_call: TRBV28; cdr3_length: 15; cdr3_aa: CASRGTGVAQETQYF
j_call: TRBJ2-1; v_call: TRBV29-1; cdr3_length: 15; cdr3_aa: CSVRLARGLSDEQFF
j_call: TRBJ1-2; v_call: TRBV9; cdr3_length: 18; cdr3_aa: CASSVAPTGQGANYGYTF
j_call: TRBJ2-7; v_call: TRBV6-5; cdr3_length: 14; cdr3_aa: CASSYSTSTYEQYF
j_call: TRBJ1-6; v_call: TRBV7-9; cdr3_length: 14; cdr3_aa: CASSSELRQAPLHF
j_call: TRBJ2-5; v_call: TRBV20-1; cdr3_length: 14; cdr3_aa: CSARVTGLQETQYF
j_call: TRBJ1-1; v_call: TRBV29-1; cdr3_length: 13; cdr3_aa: CSVDRQGGTEAFF
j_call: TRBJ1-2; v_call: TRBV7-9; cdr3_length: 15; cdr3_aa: CASSLQVAGADGYTF
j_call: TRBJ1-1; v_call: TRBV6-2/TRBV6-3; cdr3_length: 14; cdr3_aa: CASRNRDRAPEAFF
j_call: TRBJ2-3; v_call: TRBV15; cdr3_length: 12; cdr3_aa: CATSRVGDTQYF
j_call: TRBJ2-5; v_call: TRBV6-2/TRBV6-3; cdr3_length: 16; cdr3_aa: CASSYPERGPSETQYF
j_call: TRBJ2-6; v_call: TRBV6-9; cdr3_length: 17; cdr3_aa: CASSDGGGYSGANVLTF
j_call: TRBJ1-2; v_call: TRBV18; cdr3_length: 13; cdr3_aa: CASSPPARDSYTF
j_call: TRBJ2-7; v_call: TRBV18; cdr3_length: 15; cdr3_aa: CASSPPGRGEYEQYF
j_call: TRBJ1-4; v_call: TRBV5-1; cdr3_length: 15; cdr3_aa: CASSLTTGTDEKLFF
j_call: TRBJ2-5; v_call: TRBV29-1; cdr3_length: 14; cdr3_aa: CSVWKGGGVETQYF
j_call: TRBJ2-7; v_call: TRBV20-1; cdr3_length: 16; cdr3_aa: CSVNPGARGGFYEQYF
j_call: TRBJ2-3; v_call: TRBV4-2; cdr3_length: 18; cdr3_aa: CASSQEESSGFPWGTQYF
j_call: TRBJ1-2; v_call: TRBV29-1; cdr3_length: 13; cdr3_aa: CSVPRRGWDGYTF
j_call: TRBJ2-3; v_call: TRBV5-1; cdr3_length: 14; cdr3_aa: CASSYGHHQDTQYF
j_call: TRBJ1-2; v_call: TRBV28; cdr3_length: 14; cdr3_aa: CASSFAYGMDGYTF
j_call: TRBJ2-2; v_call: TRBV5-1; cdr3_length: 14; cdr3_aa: CASSSTGNTGELFF
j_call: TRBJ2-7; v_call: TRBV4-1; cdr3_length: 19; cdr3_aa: CASSQDPRLAGVSSYEQYF
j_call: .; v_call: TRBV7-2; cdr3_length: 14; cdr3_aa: CASSLVRGAETQYF
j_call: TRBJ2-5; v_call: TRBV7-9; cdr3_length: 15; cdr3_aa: CASSLFGGEQETQYF
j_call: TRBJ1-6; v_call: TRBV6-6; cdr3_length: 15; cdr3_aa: CASSPWASGYSPLHF
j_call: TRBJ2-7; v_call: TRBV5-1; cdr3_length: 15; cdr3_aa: CASSFRTGGSYEQYF
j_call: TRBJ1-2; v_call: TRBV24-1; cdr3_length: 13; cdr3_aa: CATSRSENYGYTF
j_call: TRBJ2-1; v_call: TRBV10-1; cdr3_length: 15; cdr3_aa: CASSAPTAGNNEQFF
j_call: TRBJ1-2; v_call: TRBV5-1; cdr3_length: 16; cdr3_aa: CASSFYGQGNYYGYTF
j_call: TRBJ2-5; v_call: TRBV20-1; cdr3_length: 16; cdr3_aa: CSARDSKRGVEETQYF
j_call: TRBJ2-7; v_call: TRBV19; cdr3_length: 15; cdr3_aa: CASSMPSAGTYEQYF
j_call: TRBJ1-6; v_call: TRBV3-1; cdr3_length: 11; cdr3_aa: CASSQGRALHF
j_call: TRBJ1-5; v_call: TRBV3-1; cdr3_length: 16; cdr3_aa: CASSQGAGDSNQPQHF
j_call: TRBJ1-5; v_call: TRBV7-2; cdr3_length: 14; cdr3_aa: CASSIDRAKQPQHF
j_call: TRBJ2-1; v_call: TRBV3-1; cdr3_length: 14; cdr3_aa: CASSQGLARNEQFF
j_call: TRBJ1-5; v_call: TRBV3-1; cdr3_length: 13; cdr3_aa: CASSYHSNQPQHF
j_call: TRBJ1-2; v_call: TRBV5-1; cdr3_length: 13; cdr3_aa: CASSSRGQDGYTF
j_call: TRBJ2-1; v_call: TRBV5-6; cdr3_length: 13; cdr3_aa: CASLLDNYNEQFF
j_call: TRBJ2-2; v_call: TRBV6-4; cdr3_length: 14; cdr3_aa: CASSPHGRVGELFF
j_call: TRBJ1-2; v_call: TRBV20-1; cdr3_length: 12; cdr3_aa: CSASREIYGYTF
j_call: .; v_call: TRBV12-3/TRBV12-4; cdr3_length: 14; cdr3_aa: CASSMRQGGETQYF
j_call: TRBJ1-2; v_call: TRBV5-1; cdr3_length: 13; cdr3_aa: CASSLATNYGYTF
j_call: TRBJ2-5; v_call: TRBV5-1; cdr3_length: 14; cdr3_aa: CASSLSTTKETQYF
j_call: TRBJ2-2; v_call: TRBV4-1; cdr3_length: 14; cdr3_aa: CATSPGQGAGELFF
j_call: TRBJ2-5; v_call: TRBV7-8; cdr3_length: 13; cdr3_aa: CASSLSSGTPQYF
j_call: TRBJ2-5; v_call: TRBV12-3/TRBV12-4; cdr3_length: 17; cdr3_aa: CASSPSGQGRYQETQYF
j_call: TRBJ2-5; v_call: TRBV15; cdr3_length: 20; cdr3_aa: CATSRDQRRGAITYQETQYF
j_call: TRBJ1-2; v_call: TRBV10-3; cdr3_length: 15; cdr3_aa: CAISEETGTTDGYTF
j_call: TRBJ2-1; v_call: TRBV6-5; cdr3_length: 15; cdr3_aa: CASSWGGAGLDEQFF
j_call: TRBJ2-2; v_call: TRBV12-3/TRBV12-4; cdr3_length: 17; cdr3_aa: CAAGTSGGSTNTGELFF